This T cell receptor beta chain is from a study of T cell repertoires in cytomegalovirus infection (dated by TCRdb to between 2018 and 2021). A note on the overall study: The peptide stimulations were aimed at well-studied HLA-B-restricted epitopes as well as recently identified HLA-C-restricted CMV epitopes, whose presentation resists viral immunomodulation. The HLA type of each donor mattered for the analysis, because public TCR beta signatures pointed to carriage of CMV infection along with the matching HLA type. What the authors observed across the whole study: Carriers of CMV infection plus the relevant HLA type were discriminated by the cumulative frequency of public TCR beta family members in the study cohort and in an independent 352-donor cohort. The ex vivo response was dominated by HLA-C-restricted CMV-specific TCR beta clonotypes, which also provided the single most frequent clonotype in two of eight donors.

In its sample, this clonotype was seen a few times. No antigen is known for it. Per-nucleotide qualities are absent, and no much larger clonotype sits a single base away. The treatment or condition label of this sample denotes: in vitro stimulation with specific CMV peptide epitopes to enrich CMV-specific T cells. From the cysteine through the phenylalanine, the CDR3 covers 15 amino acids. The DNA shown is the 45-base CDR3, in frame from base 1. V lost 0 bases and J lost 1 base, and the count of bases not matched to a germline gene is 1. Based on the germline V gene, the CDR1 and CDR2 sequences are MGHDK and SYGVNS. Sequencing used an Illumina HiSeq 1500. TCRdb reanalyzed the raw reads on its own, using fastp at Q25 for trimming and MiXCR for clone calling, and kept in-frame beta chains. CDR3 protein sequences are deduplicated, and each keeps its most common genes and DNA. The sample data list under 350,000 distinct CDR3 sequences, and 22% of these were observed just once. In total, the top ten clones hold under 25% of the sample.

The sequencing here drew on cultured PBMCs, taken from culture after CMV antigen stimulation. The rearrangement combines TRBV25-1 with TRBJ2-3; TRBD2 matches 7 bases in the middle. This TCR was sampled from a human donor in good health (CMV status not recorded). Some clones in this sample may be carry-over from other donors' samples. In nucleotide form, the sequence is TGTGCCAGCAGTGAATATGCGGGGGGCACAGATACGCAGTATTTT. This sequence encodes CASSEYAGGTDTQYF.